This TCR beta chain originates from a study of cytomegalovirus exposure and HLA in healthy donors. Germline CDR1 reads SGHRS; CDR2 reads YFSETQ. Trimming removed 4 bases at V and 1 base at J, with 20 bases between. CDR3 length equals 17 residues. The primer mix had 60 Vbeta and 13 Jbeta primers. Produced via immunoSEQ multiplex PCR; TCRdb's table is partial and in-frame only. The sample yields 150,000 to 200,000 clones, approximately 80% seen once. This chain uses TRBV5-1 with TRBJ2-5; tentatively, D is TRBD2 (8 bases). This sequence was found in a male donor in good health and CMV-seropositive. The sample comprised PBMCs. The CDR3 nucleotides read TGCGCCAGCAGCCCGGGGGGGACAACAGGGGTCCAAGAGACCCAGTACTTC. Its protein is CASSPGGTTGVQETQYF.